These 30 T cell receptor beta chains originate from one sample sequenced in a study of T cells in women clearing cervical HPV infection. Generated by immunoSEQ multiplex PCR, the TCRdb table keeps only in-frame clones and is missing some. This table lists 30,000 or so clones. Sequenced: blood buffy coat. These receptors were obtained from a woman aged 18-69 years with a cervical HPV16 infection that either progressed to CIN3+ or cleared (not recorded which).

Frequency places this clone as medium-sized. The CDR3 end lies 3 residues beyond the end of the read and is filled in from the germline J gene. This chain links TRBV7-9 with TRBJ2-7, with 9 bases that match TRBD1. This CDR3 region has 13 residues. Germline CDR1 and CDR2: SEHNR and FQNEAQ (reference sequence). The V segment lost 6 bases and the J segment 2 bases; nucleotides outside the gene matches: 2. Incomplete CDR3 DNA: TGTGCCAGCAGGGGACAGGGAACCTACGAG. It yields the protein CASRGQGTYE. The entire CDR3 sequence reads CASRGQGTYEQYF.

Concerning this clone itself: The DNA ends 3 residues before the CDR3 does, and the rest of the CDR3 is filled in from the germline J gene. V usage is TRBV20-1 and J usage is TRBJ1-6; D is possibly TRBD1 (6 bases). From germline, CDR1 is DFQATT and CDR2 SNEGSKA (reference sequence). Trimming left V 4 bases short and J 0 bases short, with 19 bases between. The CDR3 extends over 18 amino acids. CDR3 DNA (partial): TGCAGTGCTAAGGACAGTTGGAGGGGAAGCTCCTATAATTCACCC. Translating gives CSAKDSWRGSSYNSP. The whole CDR3 region reads CSAKDSWRGSSYNSPLHF.

Concerning this clone itself: The sequence runs out 3 residues before the end of the CDR3; the remainder is reconstructed from the germline J gene. V is TRBV10-1 and J is TRBJ1-1, with 9 bases matching TRBD1. The CDR3 is 15 residues long. Germline CDR1 and CDR2: WNHNN and SYGVQD (reference sequence). V trimming: 2 bases; J trimming: 7 bases; junction bases outside the gene matches: 8. The CDR3 loop is CASSEKQGARDEAFF. The CDR3 DNA, read in part, is TGCGCCAGCAGTGAGAAACAGGGGGCTCGGGATGAA.

A note on this clone: The sequence runs out 3 residues before the end of the CDR3; the remainder is reconstructed from the germline J gene. V is TRBV5-1 and J is TRBJ2-2; 10 bases map to TRBD1. J gave up 1 base and V 3 bases, and 3 bases lay outside the gene matches. CDR3 length equals 16 residues. Germline values: CDR1 SGHRS, CDR2 YFSETQ. CDR3 DNA, as far as it was read: TGCGCCAGCAGCTGGGGACAGGGGCTGAACACCGGGGAG. It translates to CASSWGQGLNTGE. From start to end, the CDR3 is CASSWGQGLNTGELFF.

As concerns this clone: The CDR3 is cut off 3 residues early in the read; its end comes from the germline J gene. The V gene is TRBV7-3, the J gene TRBJ2-5; 8 bases fit TRBD1. Germline V lookup: CDR1 SGHTA, CDR2 FQGTGA. This CDR3 comprises 15 residues. V lost 3 bases and J lost 5; bases outside the gene matches: 8. Partial CDR3 DNA: TGTGCCAGCAGCTTTGGGACAGGAAGGGGGGAGACC. Translated: CASSFGTGRGET. The whole CDR3 sequence is CASSFGTGRGETQYF.

Concerning this clone: Read sequence stops 3 residues before the CDR3 end, and the germline J gene provides the missing end. The chain carries TRBV20-1 and TRBJ2-1, with D tentatively TRBD2 (5 bases). The CDR3 runs 16 residues. V was clipped by 2 bases and J by 5 bases, with 19 bases between them. Germline CDR1 reads DFQATT; CDR2 reads SNEGSKA (reference sequence). The part of the CDR3 DNA that was read is TGCAGTGCTAGACCTCCCCGAGGGTATTATCACAATGAG. Translation: CSARPPRGYYHNE. The complete CDR3 reads CSARPPRGYYHNEQFF.

Comment on this clone: The read is 3 residues too short to cover the CDR3 end, so that end is filled in from the germline J gene. The chain couples TRBV6-1 to TRBJ1-6; D may be TRBD1 (5 bases). This CDR3 contains 13 residues. The V and J ends lost 4 bases and 7 bases respectively, with 8 bases between them. Germline V lookup: CDR1 MNHNS, CDR2 SASEGT. The CDR3 sequence is CASSGRENSPLHF. The DNA read from the CDR3 is TGTGCCAGCAGTGGCAGGGAGAATTCACCC.

CDR3 DNA (partial): TGTGCCAGCAGAAAGACAGGGTCAATTTATCAGCCC. Translation: CASRKTGSIYQP. The CDR3 in full is CASRKTGSIYQPQHF. The chain combines TRBV6-2 or TRBV6-3 with TRBJ1-5, with 7 bases matching TRBD1. The read finishes 3 residues shy of the CDR3 end, and the germline J gene is used to complete it. V lost 6 bases to trimming and J lost 5 bases; unmatched junction nucleotides: 10. Germline V gene sequence: CDR1 MNHEY, CDR2 SVGEGT. The CDR3 has 15 residues.

Details on this clone: Read data end 3 residues before the CDR3 end; the end is taken from the germline J gene. The chain employs TRBV2 and TRBJ1-4; 7 bases agree with TRBD1. Germline-derived CDR1 and CDR2 are SNHLY and FYNNEI. The CDR3 loop spans 14 amino acids. Unmatched junction bases numbered 1, after V lost 5 bases and J lost 1 base. This CDR3 is CASSRQGTNEKLFF. The sequenced CDR3 bases are TGTGCCAGCAGTAGACAGGGAACTAATGAAAAA.

On this clone: An end of the junction does not agree with germline; a read error may underlie this. The sequenced CDR3 bases are TGCAGTGCTGGAGACTTCGGGGGAGAGCCC. Translated: CSAGDFGGEP. The whole CDR3 region reads CSAGDFGGEPQHF. J is TRBJ1-5 and V is TRBV20-1, with a tentative D call TRBD1 (5 bases). The read halts 3 residues ahead of the CDR3 end, with the missing end drawn from the germline J gene. The CDR3 runs 13 residues. The germline gives CDR1 DFQATT, CDR2 SNEGSKA (reference sequence).

As regards this clone: The CDR3 is cut off 3 residues early in the read; its end comes from the germline J gene. The rearrangement uses TRBV7-3 and TRBJ2-2; D remains ambiguous. Looked up from germline, CDR1 is SGHTA and CDR2 is FQGTGA. V was trimmed by 4 bases and J by 4 bases, leaving 7 bases between them. The CDR3 has 13 amino acids. The DNA read from the CDR3 is TGTGCCAGCAGCTCGACTCTCACCGGGGAG. Translation gives CASSSTLTGE. The full CDR3 is CASSSTLTGELFF.

Worth noting for this clone: Read sequence stops 3 residues before the CDR3 end, and the germline J gene provides the missing end. The V gene is TRBV7-2, the J gene TRBJ1-1; 7 positions agree with TRBD1. V lost 2 bases and J lost 5; bases outside the gene matches: 5. Germline-derived CDR1 and CDR2 are SGHTA and FQGNSA. CDR3 length: 14 residues. This CDR3 is CASSLQGGKTEAFF. The covered CDR3 bases are TGTGCCAGCAGCTTACAGGGGGGTAAGACTGAA.

A note on this clone: Sequencing ends 3 residues short of the CDR3 end; the germline J gene provides the rest. This chain uses TRBV5-1 with TRBJ2-1; 8 bases agree with TRBD2. Per the germline V gene, CDR1 is SGHRS and CDR2 is YFSETQ. Trimming cost V 6 bases and J 7 bases; bases outside gene matches: 6. CDR3 length: 13 residues. The CDR3 spells CASNPGLGNEQFF. CDR3 bases read: TGCGCCAGCAATCCGGGACTAGGGAATGAG.

Worth noting for this clone: Coverage ceases 3 residues before the CDR3 finishes, and the germline J gene fills in the end. The chain combines TRBV29-1 with TRBJ1-1; TRBD1 might be the D (5 bases). The ends were cut back, 7 bases at V and 3 bases at J, with 15 bases in the middle. Germline CDR1 SQVTM, CDR2 ANQGSEA. The CDR3 is 13 amino acids. The covered CDR3 bases are TGCAGCGCCCGGAAGGGGCTGGACACTGAA. The encoded protein is CSARKGLDTE. The full CDR3 is CSARKGLDTEAFF.

Concerning this clone: The read halts 3 residues ahead of the CDR3 end, with the missing end drawn from the germline J gene. The J gene is TRBJ2-3, the V gene TRBV7-2; TRBD2 aligns across 8 bases. This CDR3 has 14 residues. Trimming took 5 bases from V and 5 from J; bases not matched to a gene: 6. The germline V gene encodes CDR1 SGHTA and CDR2 FQGNSA. The DNA read from the CDR3 is TGTGCCAGCAGCCCCGGGACTAGAAGAGATACG. Translating gives CASSPGTRRDT. The entire CDR3 protein reads CASSPGTRRDTQYF.

As concerns this clone: The CDR3 goes on 3 residues after the read ends, and that part is filled in from the germline J gene. The chain is built from TRBV5-6 and TRBJ1-6; 9 bases fit TRBD1. Looked up from germline, CDR1 is SGHDT and CDR2 is YYEEEE. CDR3 length: 15 amino acids. The V segment lost 3 bases and the J segment 10 bases; nucleotides outside the gene matches: 8. The CDR3 spells CASSSEGQGNSPLHF. Incomplete CDR3 DNA: TGTGCCAGCAGCTCGGAAGGACAGGGGAACTCACCC.

A note on this clone: Read data end 3 residues before the CDR3 end; the end is taken from the germline J gene. The chain combines TRBV19 with TRBJ2-2, with TRBD1 matching over 9 bases. The CDR3 extends over 16 amino acids. Germline V gene sequence: CDR1 LNHDA, CDR2 SQIVND (reference sequence). Incomplete CDR3 DNA: TGTGCCAGTAAAACTAACAGGGGGCAGGAGTATGAAAAG. It encodes CASKTNRGQEYEK. The full-length CDR3 reads as CASKTNRGQEYEKLFF. Variable domain in full (rest from reference TRBV19 and TRBJ2-2): DGGITQSPKYLFRKEGQNVTLSCEQNLNHDAMYWYRQDPGQGLRLIYYSQIVNDFQKGDIAEGYSVSREKKESFPLTVTSAQKNPTAFYLCASKTNRGQEYEKLFFGEGSRLTVL.

Turning to this clone: Read sequence stops 3 residues before the CDR3 end, and the germline J gene provides the missing end. The chain employs TRBV28 and TRBJ2-2; D gene ambiguous. V lost 4 bases, J lost 7 bases, and 13 bases lay in between. This CDR3 contains 14 residues. CDR1 is MDHEN, CDR2 SYDVKM, per germline. The sequenced part of the CDR3 DNA is TGTGCCAGCAGTTCCAGGAGTTTGAGCGGGGAG. Translated: CASSSRSLSGE. The whole CDR3 protein is CASSSRSLSGELFF.

As regards this clone: The observed sequence ends 3 residues before the CDR3 terminus, with the missing tail filled in from the germline J gene. The chain recombines TRBV11-1 with TRBJ2-3; D is perhaps TRBD2 (6 bases). This CDR3 region has 15 residues. Germline V gives CDR1 SGHAT, CDR2 FQDESV (reference sequence). V shed 5 bases and J shed 2 bases, with 14 bases lying between them. The CDR3 DNA, read in part, is TGTGCCAGCAGCAGGACCGGGACTCTCACAGATACG. Its protein is CASSRTGTLTDT. The entire CDR3 reads CASSRTGTLTDTQYF. Complete variable domain (other parts from reference TRBV11-1 and TRBJ2-3): EAEVAQSPRYKITEKSQAVAFWCDPISGHATLYWYRQILGQGPELLVQFQDESVVDDSQLPKDRFSAERLKGVDSTLKIQPAELGDSAMYLCASSRTGTLTDTQYFGPGTRLTVL.

As concerns this clone: The read comes to an end 3 residues before the CDR3 does, leaving the germline J gene to fill in the end. The V and J genes are TRBV2 and TRBJ1-6; weak D call: TRBD1 (5 bases). The CDR3 is made up of 15 amino acids. Germline V gives CDR1 SNHLY, CDR2 FYNNEI. V gave up 3 bases and J gave up 6 bases, with 12 bases separating them. The CDR3 sequence is CASSDGGVVNSPLHF. The CDR3 DNA, read in part, is TGTGCCAGCAGTGATGGGGGGGTGGTTAATTCACCC.

In regard to this clone: The read ends 3 residues before the CDR3 terminus; that terminus is restored from the germline J gene. This chain uses TRBV5-6 with TRBJ2-5; D is perhaps TRBD2 (5 bases). Trimming shortened V by 4 bases and J by 4 bases, and 11 bases separated the two germline ends. CDR3 length equals 13 residues. Germline lookup yields CDR1 SGHDT and CDR2 YYEEEE. Here the CDR3 reads CASSLPRGETQYF. Partial CDR3 DNA: TGTGCCAGCAGCCTACCTCGGGGAGAGACC.

A remark on this clone: The CDR3 is cut off 3 residues early in the read; its end comes from the germline J gene. The chain carries TRBV5-1 and TRBJ2-3; D gene uncertain. CDR3 length equals 13 residues. Per germline, CDR1 SGHRS and CDR2 YFSETQ. Trimming stripped 2 bases from V and 5 bases from J, with 9 bases between. The CDR3 is CASSLGPEDTQYF. The DNA read from the CDR3 is TGCGCCAGCAGCTTAGGGCCCGAAGATACG. The full variable domain, in which reference TRBV5-1 and TRBJ2-3 provide the parts outside the CDR3, is KAGVTQTPRYLIKTRGQQVTLSCSPISGHRSVSWYQQTPGQGLQFLFEYFSETQRNKGNFPGRFSGRQFSNSRSEMNVSTLELGDSALYLCASSLGPEDTQYFGPGTRLTVL.

Points on this clone: Read sequence stops 3 residues before the CDR3 end, and the germline J gene provides the missing end. The chain couples TRBV20-1 to TRBJ1-5; D not resolved. Germline CDR1 reads DFQATT; CDR2 reads SNEGSKA (reference sequence). Trimming stripped 4 bases from V and 3 bases from J, with 10 bases between. The CDR3 runs 13 residues. The CDR3 bases that were read are TGCAGTGCTATCGACAAATACAATCAGCCC. It encodes CSAIDKYNQP. The entire CDR3 protein reads CSAIDKYNQPQHF.

In the case of this clone: Read coverage stops 3 residues before the CDR3 terminus; the germline J gene supplies the remainder. The sample carries other DNA sequences with the same CDR3. V is TRBV18 and J is TRBJ1-3; TRBD1 agrees at 7 bases. The V gene's germline CDR1 is KGHSH and CDR2 LQKENI. The V and J ends lost 4 bases and 4 bases, in that order; junction bases with no gene match: 10. The CDR3 consists of 16 residues. The CDR3 loop reads CASSLKRDSSGNTIYF. CDR3 bases read: TGTGCCAGCTCACTCAAACGGGACAGCTCGGGAAACACC. Supplemented by reference TRBV18 and TRBJ1-3, the full variable domain reads NAGVMQNPRHLVRRRGQEARLRCSPMKGHSHVYWYRQLPEEGLKFMVYLQKENIIDESGMPKERFSAEFPKEGPSILRIQQVVRGDSAAYFCASSLKRDSSGNTIYFGEGSWLTVV.

As regards this clone: The read comes to an end 3 residues before the CDR3 does, leaving the germline J gene to fill in the end. The chain combines TRBV7-9 with TRBJ2-4; TRBD1 matches at 8 bases. CDR3 length: 14 residues. Germline values: CDR1 SEHNR, CDR2 FQNEAQ (reference sequence). The CDR3 DNA, read in part, is TGTGCCAGCAGTGTGGACAGGGCGTTCTATGGT. It yields the protein CASSVDRAFYG. The whole CDR3 reads CASSVDRAFYGQYF.

As to this clone: The read ends 3 residues before the CDR3 terminus; that terminus is restored from the germline J gene. The V and J genes are TRBV5-6 and TRBJ2-3, with 9 bases lining up with TRBD1. Germline V gene data show CDR1 as SGHDT and CDR2 as YYEEEE. The CDR3 is 15 amino acids. CDR3 protein: CASSRRQGGNQPQYF. CDR3 DNA, as far as it was read: TGTGCCAGCAGCCGGCGACAGGGGGGCAATCAGCCG.

On this clone itself: The CDR3 extends 3 residues past the end of the read, so its final part is completed from the germline J gene. The J gene is TRBJ1-2, the V gene TRBV18, with 8 nucleotides matching TRBD1. In germline, CDR1 is KGHSH, CDR2 LQKENI. Trimming removed 4 bases from V and 3 bases from J; junction bases left unmatched: 4. This CDR3 has 14 amino acids. The CDR3 DNA, read in part, is TGTGCCAGCTCACTACCGGGACAGGACTATGGC. Residues: CASSLPGQDYG. The whole CDR3 protein is CASSLPGQDYGYTF.

Note on this clone: Read data end 3 residues before the CDR3 end; the end is taken from the germline J gene. This chain connects TRBV20-1 to TRBJ2-1, with 10 nucleotides matching TRBD1. Losses at the gene ends were 0 bases for V and 6 bases for J; bases not matched to a gene: 17. Germline values: CDR1 DFQATT, CDR2 SNEGSKA (reference sequence). The CDR3 totals 19 residues. Incomplete CDR3 DNA: TGCAGTGCTAGAGACTGGTTGGGCGGCGGGACAGGGGCCGTCAATGAG. Translating it yields CSARDWLGGGTGAVNE. The entire CDR3 reads CSARDWLGGGTGAVNEQFF.

Notes on this clone: The missing CDR3 end, 3 residues past where the read stops, is filled in from the germline J gene. J is TRBJ1-3 and V is TRBV18; 7 positions agree with TRBD1. The J segment lost 7 bases and the V segment lost 2 bases, leaving 11 bases of the junction unmatched. CDR1 is KGHSH and CDR2 is LQKENI in the germline V gene. The CDR3 sequence is 16 residues long. The sequenced CDR3 bases are TGTGCCAGCTCACCATCGGCGACAGGGAGTGGGAACACC. As protein: CASSPSATGSGNT. The CDR3 reads in full as CASSPSATGSGNTIYF.

As concerns this clone: The read stops 3 residues short of the end of the CDR3; the missing end is completed from the germline J gene. This chain joins TRBV7-2 and TRBJ1-4; D is unclear. This CDR3 spans 14 amino acids. V lost 5 bases to trimming and J lost 6 bases, with 13 bases between them. CDR1 is SGHTA and CDR2 is FQGNSA in the germline V gene. The CDR3 loop reads CASSPPGFDEKLFF. The covered CDR3 bases are TGTGCCAGCAGCCCCCCGGGTTTCGATGAAAAA.